This entry is about one TCR beta chain. This specimen belongs to a study of graft-versus-host responses after intestinal transplantation. This CDR3 contains 15 residues. Trimming took 6 bases from V and 7 from J; bases not matched to a gene: 8. Germline V gene sequence: CDR1 SGHVS, CDR2 FQNEAQ. TCRdb's copy holds only in-frame clones and misses some; the assay was immunoSEQ multiplex PCR. The data contain about 18,000 clones, over 75% of them singletons. The sample in question was PBMCs, obtained 14 days after transplant. The rearrangement links TRBV7-8 to TRBJ1-4, with 10 bases fitting TRBD1. The TCR sequence derives from a human patient who received an intestinal transplant, so some T cells may come from the graft donor. CDR3 sequence reads: CASSLVGTGVEKLFF. DNA of the CDR3: TGTGCCAGCAGTCTAGTCGGGACAGGGGTTGAAAAACTGTTTTTT.